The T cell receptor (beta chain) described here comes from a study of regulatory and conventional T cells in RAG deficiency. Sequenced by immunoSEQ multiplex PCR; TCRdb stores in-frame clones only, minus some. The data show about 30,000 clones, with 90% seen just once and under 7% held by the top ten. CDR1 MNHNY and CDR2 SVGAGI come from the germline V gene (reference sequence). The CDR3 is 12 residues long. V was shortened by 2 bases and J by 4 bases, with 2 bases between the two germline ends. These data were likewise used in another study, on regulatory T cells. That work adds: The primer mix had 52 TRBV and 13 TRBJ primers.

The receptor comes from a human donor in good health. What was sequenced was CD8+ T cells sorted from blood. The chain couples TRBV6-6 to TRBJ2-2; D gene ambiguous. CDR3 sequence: CASSYPTGELFF. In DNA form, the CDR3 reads TGTGCCAGCAGTTACCCCACCGGGGAGCTGTTTTTT.